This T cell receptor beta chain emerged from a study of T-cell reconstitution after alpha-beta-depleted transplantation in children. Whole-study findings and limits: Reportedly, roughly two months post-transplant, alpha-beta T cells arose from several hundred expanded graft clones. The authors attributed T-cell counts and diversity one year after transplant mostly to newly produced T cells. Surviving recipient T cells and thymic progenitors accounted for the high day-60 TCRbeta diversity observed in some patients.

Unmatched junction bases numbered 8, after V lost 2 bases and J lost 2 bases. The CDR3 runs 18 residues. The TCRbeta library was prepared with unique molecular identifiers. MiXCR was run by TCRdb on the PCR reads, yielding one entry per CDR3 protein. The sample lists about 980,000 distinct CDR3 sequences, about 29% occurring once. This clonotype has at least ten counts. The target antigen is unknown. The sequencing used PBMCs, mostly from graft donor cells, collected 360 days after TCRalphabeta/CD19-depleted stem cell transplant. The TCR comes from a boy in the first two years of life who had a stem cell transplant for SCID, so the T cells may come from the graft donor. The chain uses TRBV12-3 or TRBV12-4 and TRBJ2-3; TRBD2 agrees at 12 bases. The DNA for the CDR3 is TGTGCCAGCAGTTTATCTCTCGGACTAGCGGGGACCACAGATACGCAGTATTTT. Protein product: CASSLSLGLAGTTDTQYF.